The 19 T cell receptor beta chains reported below all come from one sample, sequenced in a study of blood T cells in healthy people across ages. The use of a sample-barcoded 5' primer and a J-beta primer mix characterized a second PCR of roughly 7 to 11 cycles. TCRdb re-analysed the 5' RACE reads in MiXCR, keeping a single row per CDR3 protein. The sample consists of over 600,000 distinct CDR3 sequences, around half of them appearing once. Sequencing input: blood. These receptors came from a man aged 80 or over in good health.

The chain joins TRBV20-1 to TRBJ2-3, with no clear D. V was clipped by 1 base and J by 1 base, with 12 bases between them. CDR3 length: 15 residues. Germline-derived CDR1 and CDR2 are DFQATT and SNEGSKA (reference sequence). CDR3 coding DNA: TGCAGTGCTAGAGTGGTCTCCCGCGGCACAGATACGCAGTATTTT. Its translation: CSARVVSRGTDTQYF.

This clonotype appeared a few times. The chain has TRBV28 and TRBJ2-5; maybe TRBD1 (5 bases). Per germline, CDR1 MDHEN and CDR2 SYDVKM. This CDR3 has 14 residues. The V end was cut by 6 bases, the J end by 11 bases, with 22 bases between. CDR3 sequence: CASSPPQGRSQQYF. The DNA of the CDR3 is TGTGCCAGCAGCCCACCTCAGGGTCGGAGCCAGCAGTACTTC. The full variable domain, rest sourced from reference TRBV28 and TRBJ2-5, is DVKVTQSSRYLVKRTGEKVFLECVQDMDHENMFWYRQDPGLGLRLIYFSYDVKMKEKGDIPEGYSVSREKKERFSLILESASTNQTSMYLCASSPPQGRSQQYFGPGTRLLVL.

In this sample, this clonotype turned up a few times. The chain employs TRBV12-3 or TRBV12-4 and TRBJ2-3; D is undetermined. V lost 6 bases, J lost 10 bases, and 14 bases lay in between. This CDR3 contains 12 residues. This CDR3 is CASSLDFFSQYF. The CDR3 DNA follows: TGTGCCAGCAGCCTGGATTTTTTTTCGCAGTATTTT.

The chain employs TRBV12-3 or TRBV12-4 and TRBJ2-7; possibly TRBD1 or TRBD2 for D (5 bases each). The CDR3 totals 15 residues. V gave up 3 bases and J gave up 9 bases, with 21 bases separating them. The chain's CDR3 is CASSLGELVLGGQYF. CDR3 sequence (DNA): TGTGCCAGCAGTTTGGGGGAGTTGGTGCTGGGCGGGCAGTACTTC.

The V gene is TRBV7-8, the J gene TRBJ2-3; no firm D call. V was pared by 1 base and J by 2 bases, with 19 bases between. The CDR3 runs to 18 residues. Germline values: CDR1 SGHVS, CDR2 FQNEAQ. The CDR3 here is CASSLVERDQLNTDTQYF. CDR3 in DNA: TGTGCCAGCAGCTTAGTAGAGCGAGACCAGTTGAACACAGATACGCAGTATTTT.

This chain connects TRBV3-1 to TRBJ2-1; D unclear. There are 13 residues in the CDR3. Germline V CDR1 and CDR2: LGHDT, YNNKEL (reference sequence). Trimming pared 4 bases from V and 8 bases from J, leaving 12 bases between. The CDR3, as DNA: TGTGCCAGCAGCCTCCCCCCCAACGATGAGCAGTTCTTC. It codes for CASSLPPNDEQFF.

This clonotype was seen a few times. One end of the junction fails to match germline, which may point to a read error. V usage is TRBV20-1 and J usage is TRBJ2-1; weak D call: TRBD1 (6 bases). The CDR3 consists of 15 residues. Germline V gene sequence: CDR1 DFQATT, CDR2 SNEGSKA (reference sequence). CDR3 DNA: TGCAGTGCTCCACCCGGGACAACAAACTACAATGAGCGGTTCTTC. It is translated as CSAPPGTTNYNERFF.

CDR3 coding DNA: TGTGCCAGCACTCACTCGAATACTAACACTGAAGCTTTCTTT. Amino acids: CASTHSNTNTEAFF. The V call is TRBV3-1, the J call TRBJ1-1; D remains unclear. Looked up from germline, CDR1 is LGHDT and CDR2 is YNNKEL (reference sequence). Trimming took 7 bases from V and 2 from J, leaving 14 bases between them. The CDR3 is 14 residues long.

As concerns this clonotype: At one boundary the junction diverges from the germline segment, which might be a read error. The chain joins TRBV10-3 to TRBJ2-3; 12 bases are a match to TRBD2. The germline V gene encodes CDR1 ENHRY and CDR2 SYGVKD. The CDR3 length is 15 residues. CDR3 amino acids: CVISEAGLAGDTQYF. CDR3 DNA sequence: TGTGTCATCAGTGAGGCGGGACTAGCGGGCGATACGCAGTATTTT.

In this sample, this clonotype turned up a few times. The rearrangement uses TRBV2 and TRBJ1-2; D is undetermined. The CDR3 spans 14 residues. Germline V gene lookup returns CDR1 SNHLY and CDR2 FYNNEI. The V end lost 7 bases, the J end lost 4 bases, and 16 bases lay between the germline ends. The CDR3 loop is CASTEDAISYGYTF. CDR3 in DNA: TGTGCCAGCACGGAGGACGCCATCAGCTATGGCTACACCTTC.

This sequence joins TRBV29-1 and TRBJ1-2, with D perhaps matching TRBD1 (5 bases). Germline loops: CDR1 SQVTM, CDR2 ANQGSEA. Trimming left V 1 base short and J 0 bases short, with 18 bases between. This CDR3 spans 17 amino acids. CDR3 in amino acids: CSVEVGDWGLSNYGYTF. CDR3 coding DNA: TGCAGCGTTGAAGTAGGAGACTGGGGGTTATCTAACTATGGCTACACCTTC. Based on the CDR3 plus reference TRBV29-1 and TRBJ1-2, the full variable domain is SAVISQKPSRDICQRGTSLTIQCQVDSQVTMMFWYRQQPGQSLTLIATANQGSEATYESGFVIDKFPISRPNLTFSTLTVSNMSPEDSSIYLCSVEVGDWGLSNYGYTFGSGTRLTVV.

V is TRBV7-9 and J is TRBJ2-7; D is unresolved. There are 14 residues in the CDR3. Looked up from germline, CDR1 is SEHNR and CDR2 is FQNEAQ (reference sequence). The germline V and J ends were trimmed by 3 bases and 0 bases, with 9 bases remaining between them. This CDR3 reads CASSFGQVSYEQYF. The CDR3 coding sequence is TGTGCCAGCAGCTTCGGTCAGGTCTCCTACGAGCAGTACTTC.

The genes are TRBV21-1 and TRBJ2-2; the D call in the table, TRBD2, was not verified against the DNA. TRBV21-1 is described as a pseudogene. The CDR3 spans 17 residues. The CDR3 region is CASSKPKGRESTGELFF. CDR3 nucleotide sequence: TGTGCCAGCAGCAAACCAAAAGGGCGGGAGTCCACCGGGGAGCTGTTTTTT.

The sample holds a few counts of this clonotype. The chain links TRBV5-1 to TRBJ1-4; 8 nucleotides align to TRBD1. The CDR3 spans 16 residues. Germline V gene sequence: CDR1 SGHRS, CDR2 YFSETQ. V shed 4 bases, J shed 8 bases, and the junction held 13 bases outside the gene matches. The chain's CDR3 is CASSGLGQGGGEKLFF. CDR3 coding DNA: TGCGCCAGCAGCGGATTAGGACAGGGCGGTGGAGAAAAACTGTTTTTT.

This chain joins TRBV20-1 and TRBJ1-1, with D possibly TRBD1 on 5 matching bases. The CDR3 spans 11 residues. Germline V CDR1 and CDR2: DFQATT, SNEGSKA (reference sequence). Trimming stripped 6 bases from V and 11 bases from J, with 16 bases between. The CDR3 nucleotides are TGCAGTGCAAAGATAGGGGTTGGGGCTTTCTTT. It translates to CSAKIGVGAFF.

This clonotype was detected only once. This rearrangement joins TRBV5-1 to TRBJ2-7; the match to TRBD2 covers 10 bases. In germline, CDR1 is SGHRS, CDR2 YFSETQ. This CDR3 is 17 amino acids long. V was clipped by 0 bases and J by 0 bases; unmatched bases: 6. The DNA of the CDR3 is TGCGCCAGCAGCTTGGAAGTAACTAGCGGGAACTCCTACGAGCAGTACTTC. This codes for CASSLEVTSGNSYEQYF.

The genes are TRBV6-1 and TRBJ1-5, with TRBD1 identical over 7 bases. Germline assignment: CDR1 MNHNS and CDR2 SASEGT. Losses at the gene ends were 4 bases for V and 5 bases for J; bases not matched to a gene: 5. The CDR3 has 14 residues. The CDR3 region is CASSATGSDQPQHF. The CDR3 DNA follows: TGTGCCAGCAGTGCGACAGGGAGTGATCAGCCCCAGCATTTT.

This clonotype appeared many times. The chain combines TRBV7-6 with TRBJ2-5; 9 bases line up with TRBD2. The CDR3 consists of 16 residues. Germline-derived CDR1 and CDR2 are SGHVS and FNYEAQ. J gave up 1 base and V 4 bases, and 7 bases lay outside the gene matches. In DNA form, the CDR3 reads TGTGCCAGCAGCTCAGGGACTAGCCGGGGCCAAGAGACCCAGTACTTC. Translating gives CASSSGTSRGQETQYF.

This rearrangement joins TRBV6-5 to TRBJ2-3; D gene uncertain. V was pared by 2 bases and J by 4 bases, with 10 bases between. Germline CDR1 MNHEY, CDR2 SVGAGI. The CDR3 extends over 14 amino acids. The CDR3 region is CASSYGPNADTQYF. The CDR3 DNA follows: TGTGCCAGCAGTTACGGTCCGAATGCAGATACGCAGTATTTT.